A single sample is the source of the 3 T cell receptor beta chains below, sequenced in a study of response to subunit inactivated influenza vaccine. TCRdb re-called the RT-PCR reads with MiXCR, one entry per CDR3 protein. The sample shows roughly 650,000 distinct CDR3 sequences, approximately 15% of them seen only once. Sequences were derived from PBMCs from blood, sampled roughly 15 days before vaccination. The receptors stem from a man aged 50 to 59 who received an inactivated influenza vaccine.

This clonotype occurred many times. The rearrangement links TRBV5-1 to TRBJ2-1, with D possibly TRBD1 on 5 matching bases. The V gene's germline CDR1 is SGHRS and CDR2 YFSETQ. The germline V and J ends were trimmed by 0 bases and 0 bases, with 10 bases remaining between them. This CDR3 has 16 amino acids. In DNA form, the CDR3 reads TGCGCCAGCAGCTTGGGGGGCCAGAGCTCCTACAATGAGCAGTTCTTC. It codes for CASSLGGQSSYNEQFF.

At least ten counts were recorded for this clonotype. This chain joins TRBV7-2 and TRBJ1-5; D uncertain. The germline gives CDR1 SGHTA, CDR2 FQGNSA. The CDR3 length is 13 residues. Trimming left V 1 base short and J 6 bases short, with 7 bases between. CDR3 bases: TGTGCCAGCAGCTTAGACGATCGTCAGCCCCAGCATTTT. This sequence encodes CASSLDDRQPQHF.

This clonotype was seen many times. The chain joins TRBV6-2 or TRBV6-3 to TRBJ1-5; D is unclear. V was shortened by 4 bases and J by 5 bases, with 12 bases between the two germline ends. CDR3 length: 14 amino acids. CDR1 and CDR2 from the germline V gene are MNHEY and SVGEGT. CDR3 in DNA: TGTGCCAGCAGTTTCAGCCAGGTCTATCAGCCCCAGCATTTT. The encoded protein is CASSFSQVYQPQHF.